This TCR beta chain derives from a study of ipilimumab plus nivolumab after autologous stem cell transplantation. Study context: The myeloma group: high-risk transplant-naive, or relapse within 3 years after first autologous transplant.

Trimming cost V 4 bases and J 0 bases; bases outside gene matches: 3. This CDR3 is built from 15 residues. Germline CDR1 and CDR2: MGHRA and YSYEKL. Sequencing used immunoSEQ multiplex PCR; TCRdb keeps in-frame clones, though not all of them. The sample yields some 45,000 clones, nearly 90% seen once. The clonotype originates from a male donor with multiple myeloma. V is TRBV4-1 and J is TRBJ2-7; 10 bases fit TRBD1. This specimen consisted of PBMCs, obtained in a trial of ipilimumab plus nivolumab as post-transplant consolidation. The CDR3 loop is CASSPGQGFSYEQYF. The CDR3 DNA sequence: TGCGCCAGCAGCCCGGGACAGGGGTTCTCCTACGAGCAGTACTTC.